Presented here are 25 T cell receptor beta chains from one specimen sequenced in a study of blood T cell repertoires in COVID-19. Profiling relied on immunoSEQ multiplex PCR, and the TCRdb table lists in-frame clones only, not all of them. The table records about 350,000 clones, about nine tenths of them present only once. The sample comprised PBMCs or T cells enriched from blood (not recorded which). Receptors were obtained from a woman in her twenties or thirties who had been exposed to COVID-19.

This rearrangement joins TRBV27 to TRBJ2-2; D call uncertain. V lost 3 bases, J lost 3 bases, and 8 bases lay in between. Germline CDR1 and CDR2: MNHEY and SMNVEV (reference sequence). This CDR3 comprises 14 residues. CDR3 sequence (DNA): TGTGCCAGCAGTTTCGGTCCCTACACCGGGGAGCTGTTTTTT. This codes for CASSFGPYTGELFF.

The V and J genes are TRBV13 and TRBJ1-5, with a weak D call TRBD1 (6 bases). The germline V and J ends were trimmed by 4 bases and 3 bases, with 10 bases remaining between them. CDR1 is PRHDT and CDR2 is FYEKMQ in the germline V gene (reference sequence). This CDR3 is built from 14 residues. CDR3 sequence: CASSSTGFNQPQHF. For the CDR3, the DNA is TGTGCCAGCAGCTCAACAGGGTTCAATCAGCCCCAGCATTTT.

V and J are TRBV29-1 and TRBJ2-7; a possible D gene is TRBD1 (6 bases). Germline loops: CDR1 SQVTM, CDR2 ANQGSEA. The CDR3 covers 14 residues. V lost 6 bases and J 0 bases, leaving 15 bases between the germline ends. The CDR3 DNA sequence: TGCAGCGTCGCCGGACAGACCAACTCCTACGAGCAGTACTTC. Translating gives CSVAGQTNSYEQYF.

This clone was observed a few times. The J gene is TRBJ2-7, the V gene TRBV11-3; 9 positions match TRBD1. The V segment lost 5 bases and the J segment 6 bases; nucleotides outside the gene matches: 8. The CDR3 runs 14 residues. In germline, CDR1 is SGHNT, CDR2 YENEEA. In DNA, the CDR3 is TGTGCCAGCAGCCCAACAGGGGGCGGGTTCGAGCAGTACTTC. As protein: CASSPTGGGFEQYF. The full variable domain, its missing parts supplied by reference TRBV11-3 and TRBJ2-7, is EAGVVQSPRYKIIEKKQPVAFWCNPISGHNTLYWYLQNLGQGPELLIRYENEEAVDDSQLPKDRFSAERLKGVDSTLKIQPAELGDSAVYLCASSPTGGGFEQYFGPGTRLTVT.

The CDR3 region has the DNA TGTGCCAGCGGAGGACAGGCTCCCCACTATGGCTACACCTTC. It translates to CASGGQAPHYGYTF. The chain uses TRBV27 and TRBJ1-2; 7 positions match TRBD1. The trim removed 8 bases at V and 3 bases at J, leaving 9 bases unmatched. Germline CDR1 and CDR2: MNHEY and SMNVEV (reference sequence). The CDR3 is 14 residues long.

The CDR3 bases are TGTGCCAGCGGGGGTGGGGACATGAACACTGAAGCTTTCTTT. Translation: CASGGGDMNTEAFF. This chain links TRBV6-5 with TRBJ1-1; TRBD1 is a possible D gene (6 bases). The CDR3 covers 14 residues. V lost 8 bases, J lost 0 bases, and 13 bases lay in between. The V gene's germline CDR1 is MNHEY and CDR2 SVGAGI.

CDR3 nucleotides: TGTGCCAGTAGTATAGCCCGCAGGGATACGCAGTATTTT. It translates to CASSIARRDTQYF. This chain connects TRBV19 to TRBJ2-3; D gene uncertain. Germline V gene sequence: CDR1 LNHDA, CDR2 SQIVND (reference sequence). There are 13 residues in the CDR3. V lost 1 base and J 6 bases, leaving 8 bases between the germline ends.

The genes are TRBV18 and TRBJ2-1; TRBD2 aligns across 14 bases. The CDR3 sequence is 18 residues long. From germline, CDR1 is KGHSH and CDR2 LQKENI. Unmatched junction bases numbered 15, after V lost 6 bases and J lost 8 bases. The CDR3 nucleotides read TGTGCCAGCTCCCCCCGGACTAGCGGGAGGTTGCGTGAGGATGAGCAGTTCTTC. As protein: CASSPRTSGRLREDEQFF.

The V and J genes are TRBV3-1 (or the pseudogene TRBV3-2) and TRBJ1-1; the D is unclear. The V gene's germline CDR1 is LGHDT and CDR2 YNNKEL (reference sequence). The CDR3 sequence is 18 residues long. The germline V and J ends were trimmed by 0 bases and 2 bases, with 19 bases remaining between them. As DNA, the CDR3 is TGTGCCAGCAGCCAAGAGGGAGGGAGGATATGGATAAACACTGAAGCTTTCTTT. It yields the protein CASSQEGGRIWINTEAFF.

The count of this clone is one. CDR3 residues: CATSRKTGLANTGELFF. The DNA for the CDR3 is TGTGCCACCAGCAGAAAAACGGGACTAGCGAACACCGGGGAGCTGTTTTTT. J is TRBJ2-2 and V is TRBV15; 8 bases fit TRBD2. The CDR3 has 17 residues. Trimming at V came to 2 bases and at J to 0 bases, leaving 5 bases not matched to a gene. Germline V gene lookup returns CDR1 LNHNV and CDR2 YYDKDF (reference sequence).

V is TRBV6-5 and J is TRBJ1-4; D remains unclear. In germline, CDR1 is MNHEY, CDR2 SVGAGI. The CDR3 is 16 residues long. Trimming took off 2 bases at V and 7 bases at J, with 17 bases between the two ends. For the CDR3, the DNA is TGTGCCAGCAGTTACGTGGCGAGGAAGGAGGGTGAAAAACTGTTTTTT. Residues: CASSYVARKEGEKLFF.

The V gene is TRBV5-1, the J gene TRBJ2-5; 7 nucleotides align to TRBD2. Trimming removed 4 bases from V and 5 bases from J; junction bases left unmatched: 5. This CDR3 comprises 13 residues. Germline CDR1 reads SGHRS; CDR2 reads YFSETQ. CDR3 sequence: CASSMAGEETQYF. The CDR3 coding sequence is TGCGCCAGCAGCATGGCGGGAGAGGAGACCCAGTACTTC. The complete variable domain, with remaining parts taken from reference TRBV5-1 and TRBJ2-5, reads KAGVTQTPRYLIKTRGQQVTLSCSPISGHRSVSWYQQTPGQGLQFLFEYFSETQRNKGNFPGRFSGRQFSNSRSEMNVSTLELGDSALYLCASSMAGEETQYFGPGTRLLVL.

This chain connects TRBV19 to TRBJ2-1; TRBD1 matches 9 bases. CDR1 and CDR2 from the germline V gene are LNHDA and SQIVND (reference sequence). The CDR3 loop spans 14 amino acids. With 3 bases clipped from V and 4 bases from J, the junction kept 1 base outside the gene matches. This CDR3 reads CASSIGTGYNEQFF. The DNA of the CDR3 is TGTGCCAGTAGTATTGGGACAGGGTACAATGAGCAGTTCTTC. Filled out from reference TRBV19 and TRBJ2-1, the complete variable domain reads DGGITQSPKYLFRKEGQNVTLSCEQNLNHDAMYWYRQDPGQGLRLIYYSQIVNDFQKGDIAEGYSVSREKKESFPLTVTSAQKNPTAFYLCASSIGTGYNEQFFGPGTRLTVL.

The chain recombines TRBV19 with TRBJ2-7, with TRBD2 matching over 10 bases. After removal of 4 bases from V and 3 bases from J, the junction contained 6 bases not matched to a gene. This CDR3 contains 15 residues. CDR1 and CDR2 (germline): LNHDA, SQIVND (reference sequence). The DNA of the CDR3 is TGTGCCAGTAGTAAGACTAGCGGGCTTTACTACGAGCAGTACTTC. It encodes CASSKTSGLYYEQYF.

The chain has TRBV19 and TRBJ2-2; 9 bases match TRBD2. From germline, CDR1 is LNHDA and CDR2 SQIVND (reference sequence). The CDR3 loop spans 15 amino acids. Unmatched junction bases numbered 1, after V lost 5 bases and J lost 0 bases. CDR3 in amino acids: CASSLAGANTGELFF. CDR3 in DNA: TGTGCCAGTAGTTTAGCGGGAGCGAACACCGGGGAGCTGTTTTTT.

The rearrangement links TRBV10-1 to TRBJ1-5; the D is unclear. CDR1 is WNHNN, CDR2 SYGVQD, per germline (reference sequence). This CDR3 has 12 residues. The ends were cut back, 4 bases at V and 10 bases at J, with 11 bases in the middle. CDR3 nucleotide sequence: TGCGCCAGCAGTGCCAGCGCAAGACCCCAGCATTTT. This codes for CASSASARPQHF.

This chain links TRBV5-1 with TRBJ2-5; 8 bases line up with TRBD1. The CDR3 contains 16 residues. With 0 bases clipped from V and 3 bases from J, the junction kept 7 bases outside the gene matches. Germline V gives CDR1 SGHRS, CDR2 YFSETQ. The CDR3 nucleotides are TGCGCCAGCAGCTTGGTTCCCGGGACAGGAAAAGAGACCCAGTACTTC. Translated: CASSLVPGTGKETQYF.

CDR3 region: CASSSTSAETEQFF. In DNA form, the CDR3 reads TGTGCCAGCAGCTCGACTAGCGCCGAGACGGAGCAGTTCTTC. This sequence joins TRBV7-3 and TRBJ2-1; 8 nucleotides align to TRBD2. V dropped 4 bases and J dropped 10; count of bases not matched to a gene: 9. The germline CDR1 and CDR2 sequences are SGHTA and FQGTGA. This CDR3 is 14 amino acids long.

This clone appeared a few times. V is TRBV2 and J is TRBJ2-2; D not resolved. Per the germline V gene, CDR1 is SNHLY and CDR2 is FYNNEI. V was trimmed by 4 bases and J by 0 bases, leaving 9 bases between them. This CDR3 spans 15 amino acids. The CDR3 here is CASSGAVANTGELFF. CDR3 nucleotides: TGTGCCAGCAGTGGGGCAGTCGCGAACACCGGGGAGCTGTTTTTT.

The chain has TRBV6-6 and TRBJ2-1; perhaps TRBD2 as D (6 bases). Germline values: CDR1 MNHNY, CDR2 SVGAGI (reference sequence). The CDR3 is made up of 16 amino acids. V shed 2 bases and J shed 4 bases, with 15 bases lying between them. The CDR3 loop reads CASSYPTSGGYNEQFF. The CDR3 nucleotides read TGTGCCAGCAGTTACCCGACTAGTGGGGGATACAATGAGCAGTTCTTC.

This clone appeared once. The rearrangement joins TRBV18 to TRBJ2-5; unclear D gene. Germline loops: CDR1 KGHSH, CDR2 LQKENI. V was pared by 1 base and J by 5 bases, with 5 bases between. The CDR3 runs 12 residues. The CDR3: CASSPRAETQYF. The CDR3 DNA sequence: TGTGCCAGCTCACCACGGGCGGAGACCCAGTACTTC.

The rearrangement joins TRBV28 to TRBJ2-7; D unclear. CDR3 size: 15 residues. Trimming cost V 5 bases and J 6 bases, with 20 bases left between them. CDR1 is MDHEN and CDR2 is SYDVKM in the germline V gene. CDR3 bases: TGTGCCAGCAGTCCTCCGATCCGGCGATCGGGCGAGCAGTACTTC. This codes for CASSPPIRRSGEQYF. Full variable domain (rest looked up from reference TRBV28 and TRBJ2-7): DVKVTQSSRYLVKRTGEKVFLECVQDMDHENMFWYRQDPGLGLRLIYFSYDVKMKEKGDIPEGYSVSREKKERFSLILESASTNQTSMYLCASSPPIRRSGEQYFGPGTRLTVT.

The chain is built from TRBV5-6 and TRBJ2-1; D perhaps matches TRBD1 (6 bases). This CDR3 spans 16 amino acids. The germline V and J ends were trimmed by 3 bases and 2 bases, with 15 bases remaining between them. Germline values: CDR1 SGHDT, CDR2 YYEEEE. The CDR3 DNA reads TGTGCCAGCAGCTCGGTAGACAGGCATGCCTACAATGAGCAGTTCTTC. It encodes CASSSVDRHAYNEQFF.

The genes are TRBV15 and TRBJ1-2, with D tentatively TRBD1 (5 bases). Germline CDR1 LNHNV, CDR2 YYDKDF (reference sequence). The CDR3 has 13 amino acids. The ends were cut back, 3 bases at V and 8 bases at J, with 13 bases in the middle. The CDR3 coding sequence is TGTGCCACCAGCAGGGCCCAGGGTCAGGGCTACACCTTC. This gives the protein CATSRAQGQGYTF.

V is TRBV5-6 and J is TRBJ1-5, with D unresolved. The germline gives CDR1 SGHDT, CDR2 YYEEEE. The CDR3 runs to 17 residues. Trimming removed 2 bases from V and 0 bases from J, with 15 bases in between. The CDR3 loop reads CASSFSGEARSNQPQHF. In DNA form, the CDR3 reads TGTGCCAGCAGCTTCAGCGGGGAGGCCCGTAGCAATCAGCCCCAGCATTTT. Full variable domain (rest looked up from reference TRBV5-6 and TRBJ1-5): DAGVTQSPTHLIKTRGQQVTLRCSPKSGHDTVSWYQQALGQGPQFIFQYYEEEERQRGNFPDRFSGHQFPNYSSELNVNALLLGDSALYLCASSFSGEARSNQPQHFGDGTRLSIL.